This is a list of T cell receptor beta chains from one sample in a study of CD8 T cells in ankylosing spondylitis. TCRdb used MiXCR to reprocess the 5' RACE reads, holding one entry per CDR3 protein. The sample holds some 450,000 distinct CDR3 sequences, approximately 17% seen once. Sequenced material: blood, either unsorted or a sorted T cell fraction (not recorded which). Receptor source: a male donor with ankylosing spondylitis. Both conserved end residues are part of each CDR3. The order of the fields is clone size, D gene, J gene, V gene, CDR3 protein, CDR3 DNA. D genes are given only for firm matches. Clone size is given for some rows only: seen once, a few or many times, or a class if the clone is expanded.

NA	NA	TRBJ1-2	TRBV9	CASSVDRQPGYGYTF	TGTGCCAGCAGCGTAGATCGGCAGCCCGGCTATGGCTACACCTTC
few	TRBD2	TRBJ2-3	TRBV4-2	CASSQLTSGNTDTQYF	TGTGCCAGCAGCCAGCTGACTAGCGGAAACACAGATACGCAGTATTTT
NA	TRBD1	TRBJ1-1	TRBV20-1	CSARARQGMNTEAFF	TGCAGTGCTAGAGCAAGACAGGGAATGAACACTGAAGCTTTCTTT
NA	TRBD1	TRBJ1-2	TRBV18	CASSPSTGAAYGYTF	TGTGCCAGCTCACCAAGCACAGGGGCCGCCTATGGCTACACCTTC
NA	TRBD1	TRBJ1-1	TRBV18	CASSPGGQINTEAFF	TGTGCCAGCTCACCCGGGGGACAGATAAACACTGAAGCTTTCTTT
many	NA	TRBJ1-6	TRBV20-1	CSAWTRVIDSPLHF	TGCAGTGCTTGGACCAGGGTGATTGATTCACCCCTCCACTTT
NA	TRBD2	TRBJ2-5	TRBV20-1	CSARPLAGWGETQYF	TGCAGTGCTAGACCTCTAGCGGGCTGGGGGGAGACCCAGTACTTC
NA	NA	TRBJ2-1	TRBV11-2	CASSLEWGASSYNEQFF	TGTGCCAGCAGCTTAGAATGGGGGGCCAGCTCCTACAATGAGCAGTTCTTC
NA	NA	TRBJ1-3	TRBV2	CASSEDPWVAGNTIYF	TGTGCCAGCAGTGAAGATCCGTGGGTTGCGGGAAACACCATATATTTT
NA	NA	TRBJ2-1	TRBV12-3/TRBV12-4	CASNPDSLGEQFF	TGTGCCAGCAACCCAGACTCCTTAGGTGAGCAGTTCTTC
many	NA	TRBJ2-1	TRBV4-2	CASMWGVGDYNEQFF	TGTGCCAGCATGTGGGGAGTCGGGGATTACAATGAGCAGTTCTTC
many	NA	TRBJ2-1	TRBV25-1	CASSETGSRTNEQFF	TGTGCCAGCAGTGAAACGGGGAGCAGGACCAATGAGCAGTTCTTC
NA	TRBD2	TRBJ2-7	TRBV20-1	CSAHRGLAGDEQYF	TGCAGTGCCCACCGGGGACTAGCGGGAGACGAGCAGTACTTC
many	NA	TRBJ2-1	TRBV12-3/TRBV12-4	CASSLRGVYNEQFF	TGTGCCAGCAGTTTAAGAGGGGTCTACAATGAGCAGTTCTTC
few	TRBD1	TRBJ2-1	TRBV20-1	CSARRTGGWNEQFF	TGCAGTGCTAGAAGGACAGGGGGCTGGAATGAGCAGTTCTTC
many	NA	TRBJ1-1	TRBV5-5	CASSLAGSTEAFF	TGTGCCAGCAGCTTGGCAGGGAGCACTGAAGCTTTCTTT
many	NA	TRBJ2-7	TRBV12-3/TRBV12-4	CASTRGKTYEQYF	TGTGCCAGCACCCGGGGTAAAACCTACGAGCAGTACTTC
NA	NA	TRBJ1-6	TRBV3-1	CASSQDKAGAPLHF	TGTGCCAGCAGCCAAGATAAGGCCGGGGCGCCCCTCCACTTT
NA	NA	TRBJ2-7	TRBV20-1	CSARGAEQYF	TGCAGTGCCCGGGGGGCCGAGCAGTACTTC
NA	NA	TRBJ1-4	TRBV7-6	CASSPGWSENEKLFF	TGTGCCAGCAGCCCCGGGTGGTCAGAAAATGAAAAACTGTTTTTT
many	NA	TRBJ1-1	TRBV12-3/TRBV12-4	CASSPTGRYTEAFF	TGTGCCAGCAGCCCTACAGGGCGGTACACTGAAGCTTTCTTT
NA	NA	TRBJ2-5	TRBV3-1	CASSQVRGSGETQYF	TGTGCCAGCAGCCAAGTTCGGGGGAGTGGGGAGACCCAGTACTTC
NA	TRBD2	TRBJ2-5	TRBV7-2	CASSLAGTSRIETQYF	TGTGCCAGCAGCTTAGCAGGGACTAGTAGGATCGAGACCCAGTACTTC
NA	NA	TRBJ2-2	TRBV5-1	CASSLVPGEAGELFF	TGCGCCAGCAGCTTGGTTCCAGGGGAAGCCGGGGAGCTGTTTTTT
NA	NA	TRBJ1-3	TRBV7-9	CASSLAPGAYSGNTIYF	TGTGCCAGCAGCTTAGCCCCGGGAGCGTACTCTGGAAACACCATATATTTT
few	TRBD1	TRBJ1-5	TRBV20-1	CSARAGGAGQPQHF	TGCAGTGCTAGAGCAGGGGGCGCGGGTCAGCCCCAGCATTTT
few	NA	TRBJ2-3	TRBV4-2	CASSRLGSASTDTQYF	TGTGCCAGCAGCCGGCTGGGGAGCGCAAGCACAGATACGCAGTATTTT
many	TRBD1	TRBJ2-3	TRBV7-2	CASKGGRSTDTQYF	TGTGCCAGCAAAGGGGGCAGGAGCACAGATACGCAGTATTTT
few	TRBD1	TRBJ1-2	TRBV6-1	CASAPGQGRYGYTF	TGTGCCAGCGCCCCTGGACAGGGTCGCTATGGCTACACCTTC
few	NA	TRBJ2-2	TRBV5-1	CASSLELVNTGELFF	TGCGCCAGCAGCTTGGAGCTAGTCAACACCGGGGAGCTGTTTTTT
few	NA	TRBJ1-1	TRBV5-1	CASSYLDGNTEAFF	TGCGCCAGCAGCTACTTGGACGGGAACACTGAAGCTTTCTTT
NA	NA	TRBJ2-7	TRBV4-2	CASRHGDGEQYF	TGTGCCAGCAGGCACGGGGATGGCGAGCAGTACTTC
few	TRBD2	TRBJ2-1	TRBV7-3	CASSPLSGAVGNEQFF	TGTGCCAGCAGCCCCCTTAGCGGGGCGGTGGGCAATGAGCAGTTCTTC
NA	TRBD2	TRBJ2-7	TRBV28	CASSSSGSINYEQYF	TGTGCCAGCAGTTCCAGCGGGAGTATTAACTACGAGCAGTACTTC
few	NA	TRBJ1-4	TRBV11-2	CASSSLGDNEKLFF	TGTGCCAGCAGCTCCTTAGGAGATAATGAAAAACTGTTTTTT
few	NA	TRBJ2-2	TRBV19	CASSRKQPTNTGELFF	TGTGCCAGTAGTAGAAAACAGCCTACGAACACCGGGGAGCTGTTTTTT
NA	TRBD1	TRBJ2-1	TRBV4-1	CASSQERDRVYYNEQFF	TGCGCCAGCAGCCAAGAGCGGGACAGGGTTTACTACAATGAGCAGTTCTTC
few	TRBD1	TRBJ2-3	TRBV11-2	CASSSGTGWADTQYF	TGTGCCAGCAGTTCCGGGACAGGGTGGGCAGATACGCAGTATTTT
NA	NA	TRBJ2-2	TRBV3-1	CASSPGPRGTGELFF	TGTGCCAGCAGCCCCGGACCCCGGGGGACCGGGGAGCTGTTTTTT
NA	TRBD2	TRBJ2-3	TRBV6-1	CASSEEVAGNTDTQYF	TGTGCCAGCAGTGAAGAGGTAGCGGGGAACACAGATACGCAGTATTTT
many	NA	TRBJ1-5	TRBV15	CATSRDPRDSSNQPQHF	TGTGCCACCAGCAGAGATCCCAGGGATTCTAGCAATCAGCCCCAGCATTTT
many	NA	TRBJ2-3	TRBV12-3/TRBV12-4	CASSRDGGTDTQYF	TGTGCCAGCAGTCGGGACGGTGGGACAGATACGCAGTATTTT
few	TRBD2	TRBJ2-4	TRBV5-1	CASSLFGLAGVAKNIQYF	TGCGCCAGCAGCTTGTTTGGACTAGCGGGAGTAGCCAAAAACATTCAGTACTTC
few	NA	TRBJ1-1	TRBV7-2	CASRLGMYTEAFF	TGTGCCAGCAGGCTGGGGATGTACACTGAAGCTTTCTTT
NA	TRBD2	TRBJ2-1	TRBV20-1	CSASPLAGGNNEQFF	TGCAGTGCTAGCCCGCTAGCGGGGGGGAACAATGAGCAGTTCTTC
few	TRBD2	TRBJ2-7	TRBV20-1	CSAVSGRMPYEQYF	TGCAGTGCTGTTAGCGGGAGAATGCCCTACGAGCAGTACTTC
few	NA	TRBJ2-7	TRBV5-1	CASSLFPVQGAYEQYF	TGCGCCAGCAGCTTGTTTCCCGTCCAAGGGGCCTACGAGCAGTACTTC
NA	TRBD1	TRBJ1-2	TRBV12-3/TRBV12-4	CASRHTGGGYYGYTF	TGTGCCAGCAGACACACAGGGGGAGGGTACTATGGCTACACCTTC
few	TRBD1	TRBJ2-3	TRBV6-1	CASSHDRGQGTDTQYF	TGTGCCAGCAGTCACGACAGGGGGCAAGGCACAGATACGCAGTATTTT
NA	NA	TRBJ2-2	TRBV6-2/TRBV6-3	CASSYFAATGELFF	TGTGCCAGCAGTTACTTCGCGGCCACCGGGGAGCTGTTTTTT
once	NA	TRBJ1-2	TRBV24-1	CATSDPLSCYTF	TGTGCCACCAGTGACCCCCTTAGTTGCTACACCTTC
many	TRBD2	TRBJ2-1	TRBV28	CASSSMTSGSYNEQFF	TGTGCCAGCAGTTCGATGACTAGCGGGTCCTACAATGAGCAGTTCTTC
many	NA	TRBJ1-1	TRBV12-3/TRBV12-4	CASRQGTATEAFF	TGTGCCAGCAGGCAGGGGACGGCCACTGAAGCTTTCTTT
many	NA	TRBJ2-6	TRBV12-3/TRBV12-4	CASSWTDGANVLTF	TGTGCCAGCAGTTGGACGGATGGGGCCAACGTCCTGACTTTC
few	TRBD1	TRBJ1-1	TRBV20-1	CSASLPGGRTFF	TGCAGTGCTAGTCTCCCAGGGGGGAGAACTTTCTTT
NA	TRBD2	TRBJ2-1	TRBV20-1	CSALSGSGYNEQFF	TGCAGTGCTTTAAGCGGGAGCGGTTACAATGAGCAGTTCTTC
NA	NA	TRBJ2-7	TRBV30	CAWSVTGYEQYF	TGTGCCTGGAGTGTAACAGGCTACGAGCAGTACTTC
NA	TRBD2	TRBJ2-5	TRBV12-3/TRBV12-4	CASRIGGTTTWETQYF	TGTGCCAGCAGGATTGGGGGGACTACCACGTGGGAGACCCAGTACTTC